This T cell receptor beta chain was profiled in a study of response to subunit inactivated influenza vaccine. Overall study findings and caveats: Every seasonal influenza vaccination brings in few new T cells, the authors suggested.

A note on this clonotype: Its antigen is unidentified.

One entry per CDR3 protein results from TCRdb running MiXCR on the RT-PCR reads. This sample has more than 400,000 distinct CDR3 sequences, with 7.2% found just once. The CDR3 sequence is 14 residues long. The germline V gene has CDR1 SGHRS and CDR2 YFSETQ. V was shortened by 4 bases and J by 5 bases, with 14 bases between the two germline ends. The material sequenced was PBMCs from blood, taken about 23 months after vaccination. This clonotype was obtained from a man between 50 and 70 years old who received an inactivated influenza vaccine. This chain links TRBV5-1 with TRBJ2-3; D is unresolved. CDR3 sequence: CASSPRPRLDTQYF. In nucleotides, the CDR3 is TGCGCCAGCAGCCCCCGGCCCCGTCTAGATACGCAGTATTTT.